The 8 T cell receptor beta chains given below trace back to one sample, sequenced in a study of T cells after posttransplantation cyclophosphamide. TCRdb's table, derived via immunoSEQ multiplex PCR, lists solely in-frame clones and lacks some. The sample consists of fewer than 30,000 clones, about 84% of them appearing once. Sequenced input: PBMCs. These receptors all come from a woman aged 55-70 years with a blood cancer, CMV-positive, and with a related stem cell donor.

This chain links TRBV5-1 with TRBJ2-7; 12 bases line up with TRBD1. V gave up 4 bases and J gave up 6 bases; unmatched junction bases: 11. CDR3 size: 16 residues. The germline V gene encodes CDR1 SGHRS and CDR2 YFSETQ. The DNA for the CDR3 is TGCGCCAGCAGCAATCGTCCGGGACAGGGGGCGCGCGAGCAGTACTTC. Protein sequence: CASSNRPGQGAREQYF.

The chain links TRBV18 to TRBJ2-5, with D possibly TRBD1 on 5 matching bases. Trimming took off 6 bases at V and 3 bases at J, with 14 bases between the two ends. Looked up from germline, CDR1 is KGHSH and CDR2 is LQKENI. This CDR3 spans 14 amino acids. This chain's CDR3 is CASSNLGAEETQYF. The CDR3 nucleotides are TGTGCCAGCTCCAACTTAGGGGCCGAAGAGACCCAGTACTTC.

This clone was seen a handful of times. The CDR3 sequence: CAAGTSGTGELFF. CDR3 nucleotides: TGTGCCGCTGGCACTAGCGGCACCGGGGAGCTGTTTTTT. The rearrangement uses TRBV18 and TRBJ2-2, with 8 bases identical to TRBD2. After removal of 11 bases from V and 4 bases from J, the junction contained 6 bases not matched to a gene. The CDR3 covers 13 residues. From germline, CDR1 is KGHSH and CDR2 LQKENI.

The genes are TRBV7-9 and TRBJ2-2; D remains unclear. Germline V gene sequence: CDR1 SEHNR, CDR2 FQNEAQ (reference sequence). V lost 1 base to trimming and J lost 2 bases, with 5 bases between them. This CDR3 contains 14 residues. CDR3 sequence reads: CASSLDINTGELFF. The CDR3 region has the DNA TGTGCCAGCAGCTTAGACATAAACACCGGGGAGCTGTTTTTT.

This rearrangement joins TRBV5-4 to TRBJ2-4; a possible D gene is TRBD2 (5 bases). The germline V gene encodes CDR1 SGHNT and CDR2 YYREEE (reference sequence). V gave up 4 bases and J gave up 10 bases, with 9 bases separating them. This CDR3 contains 11 residues. This CDR3 reads CASSDKRIQYF. The CDR3 coding sequence is TGTGCCAGCAGCGACAAGCGGATTCAGTACTTC.

This chain connects TRBV5-4 to TRBJ2-7; tentatively, D is TRBD2 (6 bases). This CDR3 contains 15 residues. Germline-derived CDR1 and CDR2 are SGHNT and YYREEE (reference sequence). V was shortened by 2 bases and J by 0 bases, with 12 bases between the two germline ends. As DNA, the CDR3 is TGTGCCAGCAGCTTTAAGGCGGGGACCTCCTACGAGCAGTACTTC. It translates to CASSFKAGTSYEQYF. Full variable domain (rest looked up from reference TRBV5-4 and TRBJ2-7): ETGVTQSPTHLIKTRGQQVTLRCSSQSGHNTVSWYQQALGQGPQFIFQYYREEENGRGNFPPRFSGLQFPNYSSELNVNALELDDSALYLCASSFKAGTSYEQYFGPGTRLTVT.

The rearrangement links TRBV6-6 to TRBJ1-3, with a possible D match to TRBD1 (5 bases). CDR1 and CDR2 (germline): MNHNY, SVGAGI (reference sequence). Trimming left V 5 bases short and J 0 bases short, with 8 bases between. This CDR3 is built from 14 residues. The CDR3 region is CASSGGSSGNTIYF. CDR3 in DNA: TGTGCCAGCAGTGGGGGGTCCTCTGGAAACACCATATATTTT.

This clone was detected only once. The CDR3 sequence is CAISGGLEQPQHF. CDR3 in DNA: TGTGCCATCAGCGGGGGGCTCGAGCAGCCCCAGCATTTT. The genes are TRBV10-3 and TRBJ1-5, with D perhaps matching TRBD1 (6 bases). Germline V CDR1 and CDR2: ENHRY, SYGVKD. V was cut by 6 bases and J by 7 bases, with 13 bases left in between. The CDR3 has 13 residues.